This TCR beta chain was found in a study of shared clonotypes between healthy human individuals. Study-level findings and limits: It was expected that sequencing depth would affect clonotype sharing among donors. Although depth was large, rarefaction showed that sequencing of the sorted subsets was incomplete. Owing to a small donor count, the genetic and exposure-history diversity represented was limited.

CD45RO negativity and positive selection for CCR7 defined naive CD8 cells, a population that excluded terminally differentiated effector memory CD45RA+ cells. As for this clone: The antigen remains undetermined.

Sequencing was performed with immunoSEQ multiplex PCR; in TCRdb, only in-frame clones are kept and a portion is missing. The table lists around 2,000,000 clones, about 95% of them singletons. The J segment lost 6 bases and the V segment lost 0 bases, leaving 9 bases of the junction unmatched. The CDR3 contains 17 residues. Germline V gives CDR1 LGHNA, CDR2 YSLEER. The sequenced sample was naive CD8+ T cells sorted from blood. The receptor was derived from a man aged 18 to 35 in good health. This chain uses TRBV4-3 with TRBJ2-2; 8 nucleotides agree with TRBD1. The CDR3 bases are TGCGCCAGCAGCCAAGATCGGGTAGTGACAGGGGCCGGGGAGCTGTTTTTT. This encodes CASSQDRVVTGAGELFF.